The 10 T cell receptor beta chains listed next were all sequenced from one sample in a study of T cell responses to AZD1222 COVID-19 vaccine. Sequenced by immunoSEQ multiplex PCR; TCRdb stores in-frame clones only, minus some. The table has 65,000 to 75,000 clones, 84% seen once. The sequencing used peripheral blood, collected on day 0 of AZD1222 vaccination. These receptors all stem from an adult in good health.

The chain employs TRBV9 and TRBJ2-1; D remains ambiguous. This CDR3 spans 15 amino acids. V dropped 0 bases and J dropped 8 bases, with 15 bases sitting between them. Germline CDR1 reads SGDLS; CDR2 reads YYNGEE. CDR3 protein: CASSVGLSLGHEQFF. The DNA of the CDR3 is TGTGCCAGCAGCGTAGGCCTGTCTCTGGGCCATGAGCAGTTCTTC.

A few counts support this clone. The rearrangement uses TRBV29-1 and TRBJ1-1, with 8 bases matching TRBD1. The CDR3 has 15 amino acids. J gave up 1 base and V 6 bases, and 10 bases lay outside the gene matches. CDR1 and CDR2 from the germline V gene are SQVTM and ANQGSEA. The CDR3 DNA follows: TGCAGCGTCCGAATGACAGGGGCGGCGAACACTGAAGCTTTCTTT. Translating gives CSVRMTGAANTEAFF.

The J gene is TRBJ2-7, the V gene TRBV6-6; D is possibly TRBD2 (6 bases). This CDR3 is 16 amino acids long. The V end lost 2 bases, the J end lost 0 bases, and 14 bases lay between the germline ends. The germline V gene has CDR1 MNHNY and CDR2 SVGAGI (reference sequence). The CDR3 loop is CASSYHTSPSSYEQYF. The CDR3 nucleotides are TGTGCCAGCAGTTACCATACTAGCCCGAGCTCCTACGAGCAGTACTTC.

The chain is built from TRBV19 and TRBJ2-7, with D possibly TRBD2 on 6 matching bases. The CDR3 extends over 14 amino acids. Trimming pared 5 bases from V and 0 bases from J, leaving 11 bases between. CDR1 is LNHDA, CDR2 SQIVND, per germline (reference sequence). CDR3: CASSGGVLSYEQYF. The CDR3 bases are TGTGCCAGTAGTGGAGGGGTCCTCTCCTACGAGCAGTACTTC. Based on the CDR3 plus reference TRBV19 and TRBJ2-7, the full variable domain is DGGITQSPKYLFRKEGQNVTLSCEQNLNHDAMYWYRQDPGQGLRLIYYSQIVNDFQKGDIAEGYSVSREKKESFPLTVTSAQKNPTAFYLCASSGGVLSYEQYFGPGTRLTVT.

The genes are TRBV24-1 and TRBJ2-1, with a weak D call TRBD1 (8 bases). CDR1 and CDR2 from the germline V gene are KGHDR and SFDVKD. V lost 4 bases and J 16 bases, leaving 16 bases between the germline ends. There are 12 residues in the CDR3. CDR3 in DNA: TGTGCCACCAGTGACATGACAGGGGAGGGATTCTTC. Its protein is CATSDMTGEGFF.

CDR3 sequence reads: CSVLQPTNEKLFF. The CDR3 DNA sequence: TGCAGCGTTCTACAACCAACTAATGAAAAACTGTTTTTT. The gene calls are TRBV29-1 and TRBJ1-4, with D unresolved. The length of the CDR3 is 13 residues. Trimming removed 5 bases from V and 0 bases from J, with 7 bases in between. The germline V gene has CDR1 SQVTM and CDR2 ANQGSEA.

The rearrangement uses TRBV4-3 and TRBJ2-7; weak D call: TRBD2 (5 bases). The V end lost 4 bases, the J end lost 0 bases, and 16 bases lay between the germline ends. CDR1 and CDR2 from the germline V gene are LGHNA and YSLEER. This CDR3 comprises 16 residues. The DNA for the CDR3 is TGCGCCAGCAGCCTTATCCGGGGTAGCGCCTCCTACGAGCAGTACTTC. Its translation: CASSLIRGSASYEQYF.

The gene calls are TRBV6-5 and TRBJ1-1, with a tentative D call TRBD1 (5 bases). The V end was cut by 6 bases, the J end by 5 bases, with 10 bases between. Germline values: CDR1 MNHEY, CDR2 SVGAGI. This CDR3 spans 12 amino acids. CDR3 sequence: CASRGTKTEAFF. As DNA, the CDR3 is TGTGCCAGCAGGGGGACGAAAACTGAAGCTTTCTTT.

This rearrangement joins TRBV3-1 (or the pseudogene TRBV3-2) to TRBJ1-1; possibly TRBD1 for D (5 bases). Looked up from germline, CDR1 is LGHDT and CDR2 is YNNKEL (reference sequence). This CDR3 has 14 amino acids. V was cut by 1 base and J by 4 bases, with 10 bases left in between. CDR3 amino acids: CASSQVEGLTEAFF. CDR3 in DNA: TGTGCCAGCAGCCAAGTCGAGGGGCTCACTGAAGCTTTCTTT.

The rearrangement joins TRBV4-3 to TRBJ2-1, with D perhaps matching TRBD2 (6 bases). V was shortened by 2 bases and J by 8 bases, with 19 bases between the two germline ends. Germline V gene data show CDR1 as LGHNA and CDR2 as YSLEER. The CDR3 contains 16 residues. The CDR3 DNA sequence: TGCGCCAGCAGCCAAACGGGACTGCCTGCTCCCGATGAGCAGTTCTTC. Translated, it gives CASSQTGLPAPDEQFF.